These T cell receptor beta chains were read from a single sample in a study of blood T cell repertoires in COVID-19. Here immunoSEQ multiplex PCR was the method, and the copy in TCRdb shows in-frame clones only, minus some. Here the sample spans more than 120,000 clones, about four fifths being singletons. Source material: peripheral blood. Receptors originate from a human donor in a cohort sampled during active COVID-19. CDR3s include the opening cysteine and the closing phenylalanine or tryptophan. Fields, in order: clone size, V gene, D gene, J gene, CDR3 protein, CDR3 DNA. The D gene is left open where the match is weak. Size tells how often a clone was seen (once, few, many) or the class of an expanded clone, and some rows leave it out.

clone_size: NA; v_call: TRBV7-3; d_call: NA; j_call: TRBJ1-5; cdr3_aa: CASSLIFWRNQPQHF; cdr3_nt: TGTGCCAGCAGCTTAATTTTTTGGCGCAATCAGCCCCAGCATTTT
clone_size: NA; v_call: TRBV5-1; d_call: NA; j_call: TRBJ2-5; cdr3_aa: CASSLGRITTQETQYF; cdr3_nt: TGCGCCAGCAGCTTGGGCCGGATAACTACACAAGAGACCCAGTACTTC
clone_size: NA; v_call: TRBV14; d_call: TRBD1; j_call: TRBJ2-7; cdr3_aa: CASSPRDRGISYEQYF; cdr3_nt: TGTGCCAGCAGCCCCCGGGACAGGGGGATTTCCTACGAGCAGTACTTC
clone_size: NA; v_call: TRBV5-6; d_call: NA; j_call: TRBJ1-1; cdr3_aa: CASSLGRGRHTEAFF; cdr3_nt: TGTGCCAGCAGCTTGGGGCGAGGGCGCCACACTGAAGCTTTCTTT
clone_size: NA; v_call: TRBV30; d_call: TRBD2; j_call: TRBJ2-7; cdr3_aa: CAWRKRLAGTYEQYF; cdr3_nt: TGTGCCTGGAGGAAACGGTTAGCGGGGACCTACGAGCAGTACTTC
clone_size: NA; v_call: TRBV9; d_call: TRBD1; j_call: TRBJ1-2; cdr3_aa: CASSVAGTGSPSDGYTF; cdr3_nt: TGTGCCAGCAGCGTAGCCGGGACAGGATCTCCCTCTGATGGCTACACCTTC
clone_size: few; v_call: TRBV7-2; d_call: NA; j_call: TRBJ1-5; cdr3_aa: CASSLRPPLTGDSNQPQHF; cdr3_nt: TGTGCCAGCAGCCTTAGGCCCCCTCTGACAGGAGATAGCAATCAGCCCCAGCATTTT
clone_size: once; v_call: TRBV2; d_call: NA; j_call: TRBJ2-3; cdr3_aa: CASSGQRGTDTQYF; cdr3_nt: TGTGCCAGCAGTGGTCAGCGGGGCACAGATACGCAGTATTTT
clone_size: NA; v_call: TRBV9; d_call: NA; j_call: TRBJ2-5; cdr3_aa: CASSGGHEEGQYF; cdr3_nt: TGTGCCAGCAGCGGCGGGCACGAGGAGGGCCAGTACTTC
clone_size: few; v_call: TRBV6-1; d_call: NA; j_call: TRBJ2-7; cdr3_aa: CASSEMNRNPYEQYF; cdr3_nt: TGTGCCAGCAGTGAAATGAACAGGAACCCATACGAGCAGTACTTC
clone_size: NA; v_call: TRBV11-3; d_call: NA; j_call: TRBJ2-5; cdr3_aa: CASKGDRGARETQYF; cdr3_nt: TGTGCCAGCAAAGGGGATCGGGGGGCGCGAGAGACCCAGTACTTC
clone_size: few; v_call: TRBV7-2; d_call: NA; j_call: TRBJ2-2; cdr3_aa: CASSLIEGGELFF; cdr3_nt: TGTGCCAGCAGCTTAATAGAGGGCGGGGAGCTGTTTTTT
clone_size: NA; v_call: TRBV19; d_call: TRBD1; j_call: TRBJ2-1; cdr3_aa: CASSPDRGIVNEQFF; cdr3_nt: TGTGCCAGTAGCCCCGACAGGGGGATAGTAAATGAGCAGTTCTTC
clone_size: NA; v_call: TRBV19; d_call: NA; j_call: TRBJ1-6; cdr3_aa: CASKVGVGSPLHF; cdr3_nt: TGTGCCAGTAAGGTCGGGGTGGGTTCACCCCTCCACTTT
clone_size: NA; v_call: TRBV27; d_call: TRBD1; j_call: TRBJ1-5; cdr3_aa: CASSPLRGPSNQPQHF; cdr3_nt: TGTGCCAGCAGTCCCCTCAGGGGGCCCAGCAATCAGCCCCAGCATTTT
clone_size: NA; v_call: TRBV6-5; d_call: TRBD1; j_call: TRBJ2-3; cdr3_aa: CASSYSKGQGTDTQYF; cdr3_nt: TGTGCCAGCAGTTACTCAAAGGGACAGGGGACAGATACGCAGTATTTT
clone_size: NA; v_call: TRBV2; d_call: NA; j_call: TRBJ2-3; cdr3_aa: CASSEILGSSTDTQYF; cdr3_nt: TGTGCCAGCAGTGAAATTCTGGGCTCTAGCACAGATACGCAGTATTTT
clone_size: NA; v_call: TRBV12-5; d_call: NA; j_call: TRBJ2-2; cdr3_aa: CASGLRQGGTGELFF; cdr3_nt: TGTGCTAGTGGTTTAAGACAAGGGGGCACCGGGGAGCTGTTTTTT
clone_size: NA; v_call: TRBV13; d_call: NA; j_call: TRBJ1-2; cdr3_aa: CASSLGRGNYGYTF; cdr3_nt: TGTGCCAGCAGCTTAGGTAGGGGAAACTATGGCTACACCTTC
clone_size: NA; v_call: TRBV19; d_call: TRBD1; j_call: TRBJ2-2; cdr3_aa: CASSKQGAGTGELFF; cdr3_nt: TGTGCCAGTAGTAAACAGGGGGCTGGCACCGGGGAGCTGTTTTTT
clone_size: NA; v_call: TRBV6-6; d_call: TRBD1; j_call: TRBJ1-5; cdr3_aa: CASSRDRGDQPQHF; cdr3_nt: TGTGCCAGCAGTCGGGACAGGGGCGATCAGCCCCAGCATTTT
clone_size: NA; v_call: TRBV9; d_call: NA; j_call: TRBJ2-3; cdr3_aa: CASSVAASSDTQYF; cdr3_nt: TGTGCCAGCAGCGTAGCGGCTAGCAGCGATACGCAGTATTTT
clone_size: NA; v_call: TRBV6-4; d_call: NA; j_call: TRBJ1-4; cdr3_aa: CASSDSCEANEKLFF; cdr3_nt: TGTGCCAGCAGTGACTCGTGTGAGGCTAATGAAAAACTGTTTTTT
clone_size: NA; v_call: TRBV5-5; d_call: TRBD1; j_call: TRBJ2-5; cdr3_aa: CASSLEGNRGETQYF; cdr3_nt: TGTGCCAGCAGCTTGGAGGGCAACAGGGGGGAGACCCAGTACTTC
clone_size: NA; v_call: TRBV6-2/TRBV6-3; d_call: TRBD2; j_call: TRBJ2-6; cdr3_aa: CASSYSHRTSGGSGANVLTF; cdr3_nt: TGTGCCAGCAGTTACTCCCACCGGACTAGCGGGGGGTCTGGGGCCAACGTCCTGACTTTC
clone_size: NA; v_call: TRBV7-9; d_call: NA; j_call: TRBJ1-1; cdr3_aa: CASSLSLQGNTEAFF; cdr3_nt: TGTGCCAGCAGTTTATCGTTGCAGGGGAACACTGAAGCTTTCTTT
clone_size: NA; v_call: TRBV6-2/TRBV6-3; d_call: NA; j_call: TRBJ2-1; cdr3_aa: CASSYSGTPPYNEQFF; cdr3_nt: TGTGCCAGCAGTTACTCGGGGACACCTCCCTACAATGAGCAGTTCTTC
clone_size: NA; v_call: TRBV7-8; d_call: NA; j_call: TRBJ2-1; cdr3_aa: CASSGHYNEQFF; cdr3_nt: TGTGCCAGCAGCGGGCACTACAATGAGCAGTTCTTC
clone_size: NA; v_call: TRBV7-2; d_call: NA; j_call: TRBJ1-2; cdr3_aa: CASSSGPIDYGYTF; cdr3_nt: TGTGCCAGCAGCTCAGGCCCTATAGACTATGGCTACACCTTC
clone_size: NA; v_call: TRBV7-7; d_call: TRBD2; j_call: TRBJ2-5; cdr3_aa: CASSPGLASPQETQYF; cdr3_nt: TGTGCTAGCAGCCCTGGACTAGCTTCGCCGCAAGAGACCCAGTACTTC
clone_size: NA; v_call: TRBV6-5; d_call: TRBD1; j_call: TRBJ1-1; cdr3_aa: CASIPQGGTEAFF; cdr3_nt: TGTGCCAGTATACCACAGGGGGGCACTGAAGCTTTCTTT
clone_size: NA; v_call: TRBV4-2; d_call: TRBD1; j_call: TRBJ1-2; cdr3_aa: CASSQDRDYGYTF; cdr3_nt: TGTGCCAGCAGTCAGGACAGGGACTATGGCTACACCTTC
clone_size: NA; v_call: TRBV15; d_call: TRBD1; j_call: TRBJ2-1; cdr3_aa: CATSREQGIGEQFF; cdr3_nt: TGTGCCACCAGCAGAGAACAGGGGATCGGTGAGCAGTTCTTC